Listed below are T cell receptor beta chains from one sample, sequenced in a study of T cells in Graves' hyperthyroidism and ophthalmopathy. TCRdb re-analysed the multiplex PCR reads in MiXCR, keeping a single row per CDR3 protein. The profile covers under 750,000 distinct CDR3 sequences, with under 20% appearing a single time and approximately 15% taken by the ten largest. The sample comprised blood. The receptors stem from a woman aged 45-59 years with Graves' hyperthyroidism that later progressed to Graves' ophthalmopathy. CDR3s include the opening cysteine and the closing phenylalanine or tryptophan. A D gene is named only where the DNA matches it firmly. Where a row states a size, it is once, few, many or the class of an expanded clone; other rows omit it.

j_call,clone_size,d_call,v_call,cdr3_nt,cdr3_aa
TRBJ1-6,NA,TRBD1,TRBV14,TGTGCCAGCAGCCAAGTCAGGACAGGGGGGAATTCACCCCTCCACTTT,CASSQVRTGGNSPLHF
TRBJ1-2,NA,TRBD1,TRBV4-2,TGTGCCAGCAGCCAAGATCGGACAGGAACCTATGGCTACACCTTC,CASSQDRTGTYGYTF
TRBJ2-7,few,NA,TRBV7-9,TGTGCCAGCAGCCCATCCTCCGGGCGTGAGCAGTACTTC,CASSPSSGREQYF
TRBJ2-7,many,TRBD1,TRBV7-2,TGTGCCAGCAGCTTAGCGACGCAGGGGGCGTACGAGCAGTACTTC,CASSLATQGAYEQYF
TRBJ2-5,many,NA,TRBV15,TGTGCCACCAGCAGAAGCCGCCTCCGGCTAACAAGGGGAGAGACCCAGTACTTC,CATSRSRLRLTRGETQYF
TRBJ1-1,many,NA,TRBV27,TGTGCCAGCAGTAAACAGGGCACTGAAGCTTTCTTT,CASSKQGTEAFF
TRBJ2-1,few,TRBD2,TRBV6-1,TGTGCCAGCAGCCGGACTAGCGAAAATGAGCAGTTCTTC,CASSRTSENEQFF
TRBJ1-5,NA,TRBD1,TRBV7-9,TGTGCCAGCAGCTTGTACAGGGGGCGAAGCAATCAGCCCCAGCATTTT,CASSLYRGRSNQPQHF
TRBJ1-5,many,NA,TRBV3-1,TGTGCCAGCAGCCAATATGGGGATGGCCAGCCCCAGCATTTT,CASSQYGDGQPQHF
TRBJ2-3,many,TRBD2,TRBV30,TGTGCCTGGAGCGAACTAGCGGGAATCACAGATACGCAGTATTTT,CAWSELAGITDTQYF
TRBJ2-1,NA,NA,TRBV6-2/TRBV6-3,TGTGCCACGTGGACAGCCTACCGGAGGAATGAGCAGTTCTTC,CATWTAYRRNEQFF
TRBJ2-2,many,TRBD1,TRBV15,TGTGCCACCAGCAGGCTACAGGGGGGCACCGGGGAGCTGTTTTTT,CATSRLQGGTGELFF
TRBJ1-6,few,NA,TRBV19,TGTGCCAGTAGTGACTGGGGGATCGGTCAGAATTCACCCCTCCACTTT,CASSDWGIGQNSPLHF
TRBJ1-2,few,TRBD1,TRBV3-1,TGTGCCAGCAGCCAGCCGGGACAGGGGGCGCGGGGCTACACCTTC,CASSQPGQGARGYTF
TRBJ1-1,NA,NA,TRBV6-2/TRBV6-3,TGTGCCAGCAGTCGCCGCGGGGTGGGCACTGAAGCTTTCTTT,CASSRRGVGTEAFF
TRBJ2-7,NA,NA,TRBV3-1,TGTGCCAGCAGCCAAGTACCGGAATCCGAGCAGTACTTC,CASSQVPESEQYF
TRBJ1-6,many,NA,TRBV12-3/TRBV12-4,TGTGCCAGCAGGCCCGGGACACCGGGTTCACCCCTCCACTTT,CASRPGTPGSPLHF
TRBJ1-2,many,NA,TRBV3-1,TGTGCCAGCAGCCAAGAGAACGGGATGGGGCTTAACTATGGCTACACCTTC,CASSQENGMGLNYGYTF
TRBJ1-2,NA,TRBD1,TRBV9,TGTGCCAGCAGCGTAGCGGCTCCAGGGGGACCTAACTATGGCTACACCTTC,CASSVAAPGGPNYGYTF
TRBJ2-3,NA,NA,TRBV27,TGTGCCAGCACCCCTCCCGGTTGGGCGAGCACAGATACGCAGTATTTT,CASTPPGWASTDTQYF
TRBJ2-1,few,TRBD2,TRBV7-2,TGTGCCAGCAGCTTAGCGCGGGCGAGCGGGGGGGCCCTTGGGCAGTTCTTC,CASSLARASGGALGQFF
TRBJ1-4,many,NA,TRBV30,TGTGCCTGGAGTGTACTTAGGGGACTTAATGAAAAACTGTTTTTT,CAWSVLRGLNEKLFF
TRBJ2-5,NA,NA,TRBV6-2/TRBV6-3,TGTGCCAGCAGTTACGGGCAGGGGTCTTTGTACTTC,CASSYGQGSLYF
TRBJ1-6,many,TRBD1,TRBV2,TGTGCCAGCAGGGAACGGGGCGAGGGGGCTAATTCACCCCTCCACTTT,CASRERGEGANSPLHF
TRBJ1-2,many,NA,TRBV5-1,TGCGCCAGCAGCTTGGAATGGGGGGCGAGCGGCTACACCTTC,CASSLEWGASGYTF
TRBJ1-1,NA,NA,TRBV7-8,TGTGCCAGCAGCCAAGGGGCTCTTCAAACTGAAGCTTTCTTT,CASSQGALQTEAFF
TRBJ1-2,few,NA,TRBV9,TGTGCCAGCAGCGTTAGCCAGGACAGAGGCTACACCTTC,CASSVSQDRGYTF
TRBJ2-1,many,NA,TRBV27,TGTGCCAGCAGTTTGTTAGTGCCACCTCCTTACAATGAGCAGTTCTTC,CASSLLVPPPYNEQFF
TRBJ2-2,few,NA,TRBV5-4,TGTGCCAGCAGCTTGCCAGACTTGACCGGGGAGCTGTTTTTT,CASSLPDLTGELFF
TRBJ2-2,NA,NA,TRBV6-1,TGTGCCAGCAGGACCCTGGGCACCTCGAACACCGGGGAGCTGTTTTTT,CASRTLGTSNTGELFF
TRBJ2-7,few,NA,TRBV20-1,TGCAGTGCTAGAGATTCGTCGCGGGGTATAGGCTACGAGCAGTACTTC,CSARDSSRGIGYEQYF
TRBJ2-2,NA,TRBD2,TRBV7-9,TGTGCCAGCAGCTTACCGGGGGGGCCCACCGGGGAGCTGTTTTTT,CASSLPGGPTGELFF
TRBJ1-5,many,NA,TRBV6-1,TGTGCCAGCAGTTCCGGGCACCAGAATCAGCCCCAGCATTTT,CASSSGHQNQPQHF
TRBJ1-4,many,TRBD1,TRBV12-3/TRBV12-4,TGTGCCAGCAGGAAGACAGGGGCTGATGGTGAAAAACTGTTTTTT,CASRKTGADGEKLFF
TRBJ1-5,few,NA,TRBV18,TGTGCCAGCTCGTCCGAGGGAGGGGAGGGTCAGCCCCAGCATTTT,CASSSEGGEGQPQHF
TRBJ1-1,NA,NA,TRBV28,TGTGCCAGCAGTCCTCACGTCGGAGAAGGCACTGAAGCTTTCTTT,CASSPHVGEGTEAFF
TRBJ2-7,NA,NA,TRBV29-1,TGCAGCGTTTATCCCCAGACAGGTAACGGCGAGCAGTACTTC,CSVYPQTGNGEQYF
TRBJ1-4,many,TRBD1,TRBV7-2,TGTGCCAGCAGCCGACCGGGACAGGGGCATGAAAAACTGTTTTTT,CASSRPGQGHEKLFF
TRBJ2-5,many,NA,TRBV10-3,TGTGCCATCAGCGGGACGGAACAGCAAGAGACCCAGTACTTC,CAISGTEQQETQYF
TRBJ2-1,NA,TRBD1,TRBV7-9,TGTGCCAGCAGCCCCCGACAGGGGTTCGACAATGAGCAGTTCTTC,CASSPRQGFDNEQFF
TRBJ1-5,few,NA,TRBV20-1,TGCAGTGCTAGAGGGTGGCGCAATCAGCCCCAGCATTTT,CSARGWRNQPQHF
TRBJ2-2,NA,TRBD1,TRBV9,TGTGCCAGCAGTGAAACCGGGACAGGGACGAACACCGGGGAGCTGTTTTTT,CASSETGTGTNTGELFF
TRBJ2-7,many,NA,TRBV28,TGTGCCTCCCAAGCAGGGCGCTACGAGCAGTACTTC,CASQAGRYEQYF
TRBJ2-1,few,NA,TRBV20-1,TGCAGTGCTCATACAGGGACCCGAAGCCATGAGCAGTTCTTC,CSAHTGTRSHEQFF
TRBJ2-5,NA,NA,TRBV20-1,TGCAGTGCCGCCCCGACCAACGGGGAGACCCAGTACTTC,CSAAPTNGETQYF
TRBJ2-1,NA,NA,TRBV29-1,TGCAGCGCCCTACAGCAGGGCCCCTACAATGAGCAGTTCTTC,CSALQQGPYNEQFF
TRBJ2-2,few,TRBD2,TRBV3-1,TGTGCCAGCACGGGGCTAGCGGGGGGGCACACCGGGGAGCTGTTTTTT,CASTGLAGGHTGELFF